These 19 T cell receptor beta chains were sequenced from one sample in a study of PD-1 blockade in classical Hodgkin lymphoma. Sequencing was performed with immunoSEQ multiplex PCR; in TCRdb, only in-frame clones are kept and a portion is missing. The sample carries some 90,000 clones, around nine tenths recorded once. Autologous stem cell transplantation was followed by relapse in every patient, and brentuximab vedotin exposure varied. This specimen consisted of peripheral blood mononuclear cells (PBMCs), obtained before the second cycle of nivolumab. These TCRs come from a human donor with classical Hodgkin lymphoma.

The V and J genes are TRBV11-2 and TRBJ2-1; no clear D gene. V shed 1 base and J shed 5 bases, with 3 bases lying between them. The CDR3 covers 12 residues. The germline V gene encodes CDR1 SGHAT and CDR2 FQNNGV. The CDR3 spells CASSLANNEQFF. The CDR3 nucleotides read TGTGCCAGCAGCTTAGCCAACAATGAGCAGTTCTTC.

The rearrangement links TRBV19 to TRBJ2-3, with TRBD1 as a possible D gene (5 bases). Germline values: CDR1 LNHDA, CDR2 SQIVND (reference sequence). The V and J ends lost 5 bases and 0 bases respectively, with 15 bases between them. CDR3 size: 16 residues. CDR3 DNA: TGTGCCAGTAGTCCCTCCCAGGGTACGAGCACAGATACGCAGTATTTT. This translates into CASSPSQGTSTDTQYF.

The rearrangement links TRBV28 to TRBJ2-7; no clear D. The CDR3 loop spans 15 amino acids. V dropped 3 bases and J dropped 3 bases, with 15 bases sitting between them. Per the germline V gene, CDR1 is MDHEN and CDR2 is SYDVKM. CDR3 in DNA: TGTGCCAGCAGTTTGATGAAAGGCTATGGCTACGAGCAGTACTTC. It encodes CASSLMKGYGYEQYF.

This clone appeared a single time. The genes are TRBV9 and TRBJ2-3; D is perhaps TRBD2 (5 bases). V was pared by 0 bases and J by 4 bases, with 12 bases between. This CDR3 is built from 15 residues. In germline, CDR1 is SGDLS, CDR2 YYNGEE. The CDR3 loop is CASSVAMGEADTQYF. The CDR3 DNA is TGTGCCAGCAGCGTAGCTATGGGAGAGGCAGATACGCAGTATTTT.

The rearrangement uses TRBV6-5 and TRBJ2-7, with 8 bases fitting TRBD1. The CDR3 runs to 13 residues. Germline-derived CDR1 and CDR2 are MNHEY and SVGAGI. V shed 3 bases, J shed 7 bases, and the junction held 5 bases outside the gene matches. The CDR3 here is CASSYAGGVEQYF. The CDR3 bases are TGTGCCAGCAGTTATGCAGGGGGCGTGGAGCAGTACTTC.

The chain joins TRBV27 to TRBJ2-5, with 10 bases that match TRBD2. With V trimmed by 4 bases and J by 4 bases, 12 bases remained unmatched. The CDR3 loop spans 17 amino acids. Germline V gives CDR1 MNHEY, CDR2 SMNVEV (reference sequence). DNA for the CDR3: TGTGCCAGCAGTTCCATAAAAGGACTAGCGGTAATAGAGACCCAGTACTTC. It yields the protein CASSSIKGLAVIETQYF.

The V call is TRBV7-6, the J call TRBJ2-5; 7 positions match TRBD2. CDR3 length: 16 amino acids. Germline-derived CDR1 and CDR2 are SGHVS and FNYEAQ. J lost 4 bases, V lost 2 bases, and 10 bases had no gene match. The chain's CDR3 is CASSLRRLAVGETQYF. CDR3 nucleotide sequence: TGTGCCAGCAGCTTAAGACGACTAGCCGTGGGAGAGACCCAGTACTTC.

This chain uses TRBV11-3 with TRBJ2-5, with D unclear. The CDR3 consists of 12 residues. Trimming shortened V by 10 bases and J by 3 bases, and 12 bases separated the two germline ends. Germline V gene sequence: CDR1 SGHNT, CDR2 YENEEA. The CDR3, as DNA: TGTGCCACCAAAGGTGAGGAAGAGACCCAGTACTTC. This codes for CATKGEEETQYF. The entire variable domain, with the rest obtained from reference TRBV11-3 and TRBJ2-5, is as follows: EAGVVQSPRYKIIEKKQPVAFWCNPISGHNTLYWYLQNLGQGPELLIRYENEEAVDDSQLPKDRFSAERLKGVDSTLKIQPAELGDSAVYLCATKGEEETQYFGPGTRLLVL.

The gene calls are TRBV5-1 and TRBJ2-1; tentatively, D is TRBD1 or TRBD2 (7 bases each). Trimming took 4 bases from V and 7 from J, leaving 18 bases between them. CDR3 length: 15 amino acids. The V gene's germline CDR1 is SGHRS and CDR2 YFSETQ. CDR3 in amino acids: CASSQGGGRTNEQFF. The CDR3 region has the DNA TGCGCCAGCAGCCAGGGGGGCGGGAGAACAAATGAGCAGTTCTTC.

This rearrangement joins TRBV28 to TRBJ1-2; TRBD1 matches at 7 bases. CDR1 is MDHEN, CDR2 SYDVKM, per germline. J lost 4 bases, V lost 5 bases, and 4 bases had no gene match. This CDR3 is 13 amino acids long. The CDR3 loop reads CASSEGQTYGYTF. The DNA for the CDR3 is TGTGCCAGCAGTGAGGGACAGACCTATGGCTACACCTTC.

The chain recombines TRBV25-1 with TRBJ2-1, with 8 bases that match TRBD1. Germline trimming cut 0 bases from V and 6 bases from J; bases unmatched to any gene: 4. Germline lookup yields CDR1 MGHDK and CDR2 SYGVNS. The CDR3 covers 15 residues. The CDR3: CASSEYQGASNEQFF. CDR3 coding DNA: TGTGCCAGCAGTGAATATCAGGGGGCCTCCAATGAGCAGTTCTTC.

The chain uses TRBV18 and TRBJ2-2; TRBD1 aligns across 9 bases. Germline CDR1 is KGHSH and CDR2 is LQKENI. The CDR3 sequence is 13 residues long. The V and J ends lost 8 bases and 5 bases, in that order; junction bases with no gene match: 3. For the CDR3, the DNA is TGTGCCAGCCCCGGACAGGGGACCGGGGAGCTGTTTTTT. Its translation: CASPGQGTGELFF.

The gene calls are TRBV28 and TRBJ2-1, with a possible D match to TRBD2 (5 bases). This CDR3 comprises 15 residues. Germline V gene sequence: CDR1 MDHEN, CDR2 SYDVKM. V was clipped by 4 bases and J by 0 bases, with 10 bases between them. This chain's CDR3 is CASSSSAGSYNEQFF. The CDR3 DNA follows: TGTGCCAGCAGTTCCTCGGCGGGCTCCTACAATGAGCAGTTCTTC.

The rearrangement links TRBV6-5 to TRBJ2-1, with D perhaps matching TRBD2 (8 bases). CDR3 length: 14 residues. In germline, CDR1 is MNHEY, CDR2 SVGAGI. Trimming took off 7 bases at V and 9 bases at J, with 19 bases between the two ends. CDR3: CASKGAGGRPEQFF. The CDR3 DNA reads as TGTGCCAGCAAGGGGGCGGGAGGCCGCCCTGAGCAGTTCTTC.

V is TRBV10-3 and J is TRBJ1-1; a possible D gene is TRBD1 (5 bases). From germline, CDR1 is ENHRY and CDR2 SYGVKD. The CDR3 covers 14 residues. The V end lost 4 bases, the J end lost 0 bases, and 9 bases lay between the germline ends. This chain's CDR3 is CAISGGDLNTEAFF. Written as DNA, the CDR3 is TGTGCCATCAGTGGGGGGGACCTGAACACTGAAGCTTTCTTT.

The gene calls are TRBV6-1 and TRBJ1-5; D possibly corresponds to TRBD1 (5 bases). This CDR3 region has 17 residues. Germline V lookup: CDR1 MNHNS, CDR2 SASEGT. Trimming pared 4 bases from V and 7 bases from J, leaving 23 bases between. Here the CDR3 reads CASSASPDIRVRQPQHF. DNA of the CDR3: TGTGCCAGCAGTGCCTCCCCGGACATCAGGGTTCGGCAGCCCCAGCATTTT.

This chain joins TRBV4-1 and TRBJ2-3, with 10 bases lining up with TRBD2. V lost 3 bases, J lost 6 bases, and 12 bases stayed unmatched. Germline-derived CDR1 and CDR2 are MGHRA and YSYEKL. CDR3 length equals 17 residues. CDR3 sequence (DNA): TGCGCCAGCAGCCACCCCCCGTCTAGCGGGAGAAAGGATACGCAGTATTTT. Protein: CASSHPPSSGRKDTQYF.

The gene calls are TRBV27 and TRBJ1-2; D is unresolved. V was shortened by 3 bases and J by 2 bases, with 7 bases between the two germline ends. This CDR3 has 13 residues. Germline CDR1 is MNHEY and CDR2 is SMNVEV (reference sequence). This CDR3 reads CASSFYSNYGYTF. CDR3 sequence (DNA): TGTGCCAGCAGTTTCTACAGCAACTATGGCTACACCTTC.

The rearrangement links TRBV29-1 to TRBJ1-2, with D perhaps matching TRBD1 (5 bases). There are 12 residues in the CDR3. V was cut by 5 bases and J by 2 bases, with 9 bases left in between. Per the germline V gene, CDR1 is SQVTM and CDR2 is ANQGSEA. In DNA, the CDR3 is TGCAGCGTTACCGGGACGAACTATGGCTACACCTTC. This sequence encodes CSVTGTNYGYTF.